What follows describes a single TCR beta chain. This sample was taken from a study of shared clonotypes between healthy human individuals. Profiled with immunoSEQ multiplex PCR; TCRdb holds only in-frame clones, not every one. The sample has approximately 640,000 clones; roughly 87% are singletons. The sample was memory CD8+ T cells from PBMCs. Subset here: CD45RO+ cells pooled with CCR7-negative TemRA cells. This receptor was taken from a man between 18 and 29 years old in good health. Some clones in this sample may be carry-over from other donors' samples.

The CDR3 sequence: CASSGAGGETQYF. The CDR3 region has the DNA TGCGCCAGCAGTGGGGCAGGAGGAGAGACCCAGTACTTC. V and J are TRBV10-1 and TRBJ2-5, with D tentatively TRBD2 (5 bases). Trimming removed 4 bases from V and 4 bases from J, with 10 bases in between. The germline CDR1 and CDR2 sequences are WNHNN and SYGVQD (reference sequence). The CDR3 length is 13 residues.